Below are 15 T cell receptor beta chains sequenced from a single sample in a study of shared clonotypes between healthy human individuals. Here immunoSEQ multiplex PCR was the method, and the copy in TCRdb shows in-frame clones only, minus some. Of millions of clones in the sample, roughly nine tenths were seen once. Material for sequencing was naive CD4+ T cells sorted from blood. Documented subset: CD45RA+ positively selected. All receptors derive from a man between 18 and 35 years old in good health.

The V call is TRBV6-5, the J call TRBJ2-7; TRBD1 matches 7 bases. This CDR3 is 15 amino acids long. From germline, CDR1 is MNHEY and CDR2 SVGAGI. The junction had 9 bases not matched to a gene; V was cut back by 6 bases and J by 1 base. DNA of the CDR3: TGTGCCAGCAGGCCTCTGCCAGGGGGTTCCTACGAGCAGTACTTC. Encoded protein: CASRPLPGGSYEQYF.

In regard to this clone: The junction and the germline gene differ at one end; a read error may be behind it. The genes are TRBV7-7 and TRBJ2-5; 8 bases line up with TRBD1. Near its end, the DNA agrees better with TRBJ2-7, so the J call may be wrong. Germline CDR1 reads SSHAT; CDR2 reads FNYEAQ (reference sequence). The CDR3 length is 13 residues. The CDR3: CASSSQGGYEQYF. In nucleotides, the CDR3 is TGTGCTAGCAGCTCACAGGGGGGCTACGAGCAGTACTTC.

This chain joins TRBV29-1 and TRBJ2-2; TRBD1 might be the D (6 bases). In germline, CDR1 is SQVTM, CDR2 ANQGSEA. V lost 7 bases and J 8 bases, leaving 23 bases between the germline ends. This CDR3 contains 15 residues. CDR3 nucleotide sequence: TGCAGCGCGATTGAGGTCCTACAGGGCGGTGGGGAGCTGTTTTTT. Residues: CSAIEVLQGGGELFF.

The gene calls are TRBV5-4 and TRBJ1-4, with 7 bases identical to TRBD1. The CDR3 is 15 residues long. The J segment lost 5 bases and the V segment lost 4 bases, leaving 8 bases of the junction unmatched. CDR1 and CDR2 from the germline V gene are SGHNT and YYREEE (reference sequence). The CDR3 DNA is TGTGCCAGCAGCAATCGACAGGGAGTAAATGAAAAACTGTTTTTT. Its protein is CASSNRQGVNEKLFF.

The chain is built from TRBV6-4 and TRBJ2-2; 7 bases are a match to TRBD2. CDR3 length equals 14 residues. The V gene's germline CDR1 is MRHNA and CDR2 SNTAGT. Trimming removed 6 bases from V and 6 bases from J; junction bases left unmatched: 7. CDR3 sequence: CASRPGLEAGELFF. CDR3 DNA: TGTGCCAGCAGACCCGGACTAGAGGCCGGGGAGCTGTTTTTT.

The chain couples TRBV11-1 to TRBJ2-5; TRBD2 matches 7 bases. The J call may be faulty, since TRBJ2-7 better matches the DNA end. Germline V gives CDR1 SGHAT, CDR2 FQDESV (reference sequence). The CDR3 loop spans 17 amino acids. CDR3 nucleotides: TGTGCCAGCAGCTTATCAATTACCGGGACTAAGTCCTACGAGCAGTACTTC. This codes for CASSLSITGTKSYEQYF.

As concerns this clone: This sample also contains other DNA sequences that code for the same CDR3. The rearrangement uses TRBV5-8 and TRBJ2-5; D unresolved. The CDR3 has 13 amino acids. Germline V gene sequence: CDR1 SGHTS, CDR2 YDEGEE. V lost 0 bases to trimming and J lost 1 base, with 4 bases between them. CDR3 residues: CASSLGSQETQYF. In DNA form, the CDR3 reads TGTGCCAGCAGCTTGGGCAGCCAAGAGACCCAGTACTTC.

The V call is TRBV27, the J call TRBJ2-7; 10 bases match TRBD1. Germline trimming cut 6 bases from V and 5 bases from J; bases unmatched to any gene: 10. CDR1 and CDR2 (germline): MNHEY, SMNVEV (reference sequence). The CDR3 has 15 amino acids. The CDR3 region is CASSLKGQGIHEQYF. CDR3 sequence (DNA): TGTGCCAGCAGCTTAAAGGGACAGGGGATCCACGAGCAGTACTTC.

The rearrangement links TRBV28 to TRBJ2-1; D is tentatively TRBD1 or TRBD2 (5 bases each). V was clipped by 6 bases and J by 6 bases, with 18 bases between them. This CDR3 is 15 amino acids long. The V gene's germline CDR1 is MDHEN and CDR2 SYDVKM. CDR3 sequence (DNA): TGTGCCAGCAGAACCCCGGGGCCGAGGAGCAATGAGCAGTTCTTC. It is translated as CASRTPGPRSNEQFF.

The rearrangement uses TRBV25-1 and TRBJ1-2; unclear D gene. The CDR3 spans 14 residues. From germline, CDR1 is MGHDK and CDR2 SYGVNS. Trimming left V 4 bases short and J 0 bases short, with 9 bases between. The chain's CDR3 is CASSGLAANYGYTF. The CDR3 region has the DNA TGTGCCAGCAGTGGCCTGGCAGCTAACTATGGCTACACCTTC.

The chain carries TRBV28 and TRBJ2-3; the D is unclear. Germline loops: CDR1 MDHEN, CDR2 SYDVKM. There are 12 residues in the CDR3. Trimming cost V 6 bases and J 12 bases, with 16 bases left between them. The CDR3 here is CASSPPQTSQYF. CDR3 in DNA: TGTGCCAGCAGCCCCCCCCAGACCTCCCAGTATTTT.

The chain recombines TRBV6-5 with TRBJ2-7; 11 nucleotides align to TRBD2. The germline CDR1 and CDR2 sequences are MNHEY and SVGAGI. This CDR3 has 14 residues. The junction had 13 bases not matched to a gene; V was cut back by 8 bases and J by 10 bases. The CDR3 DNA reads TGTGCCAGCGCTTACACTAGCGGGAGTTTCAACCAGTACTTC. It is translated as CASAYTSGSFNQYF.

This clone appeared once. V gene TRBV30 combines with J gene TRBJ2-5, with TRBD2 as a possible D gene (6 bases). Germline values: CDR1 GTSNPN, CDR2 SVGIG (reference sequence). The CDR3 extends over 11 amino acids. The V gene lost 4 bases and the J gene lost 4 bases, with 7 bases spanning the gap. The CDR3 nucleotides are TGTGCCTGGACTAGCGTAGAGACCCAGTACTTC. This encodes CAWTSVETQYF.

The chain has TRBV6-6 and TRBJ1-2; 9 positions agree with TRBD1. The V gene's germline CDR1 is MNHNY and CDR2 SVGAGI (reference sequence). V dropped 6 bases and J dropped 4; count of bases not matched to a gene: 12. The CDR3 is 16 amino acids. Here the CDR3 DNA reads TGTGCCAGCAGCCAACCCACGACAGGGGGTGTCTATGGCTACACCTTC. It specifies CASSQPTTGGVYGYTF.

V is TRBV5-1 and J is TRBJ2-2; D is perhaps TRBD2 (5 bases). This CDR3 is 15 amino acids long. Trimming stripped 0 bases from V and 4 bases from J, with 10 bases between. From germline, CDR1 is SGHRS and CDR2 YFSETQ. The CDR3 region has the DNA TGCGCCAGCAGCTTGGAGCCGGGAACCACCGGGGAGCTGTTTTTT. As protein: CASSLEPGTTGELFF.